A selection of T cell receptor beta chains follows, all from one sample in a study of beta chain features in type 1 diabetes. Sequencing was performed with immunoSEQ multiplex PCR; in TCRdb, only in-frame clones are kept and a portion is missing. The sample has around 240,000 clones; 9.6% are singletons. Specimen: naive CD4+ T cells from blood. The receptors were sampled from a woman aged 18-29 years in good health. The CDR3 runs from the conserved cysteine through the conserved F or W. A D gene is named only where the DNA matches it firmly. Size tells how often a clone was seen (once, few, many) or the class of an expanded clone, and some rows leave it out.

>-|-|TRBJ1-1|TRBV5-1
TGCGCCAGCAGCTTGGCGCAGGGGAGAGCTGAAGCTTTCTTT
CASSLAQGRAEAFF
>-|few|TRBJ2-4|TRBV27
TGTGCCAGCAGTTTCTTGCGCGGAAGACTAGCCAAAAACATTCAGTACTTC
CASSFLRGRLAKNIQYF
>-|-|TRBJ1-5|TRBV7-8
TGTGCCAGCAGCCAATCGATGGCCAACCCCAAGCATTTT
CASSQSMANPKHF
>-|-|TRBJ1-4|TRBV29-1
TGCAGCGCCCGGGAGGAAAAACTGTTTTTT
CSAREEKLFF
>TRBD1|-|TRBJ2-4|TRBV2
TGTGCCAGCAGCCCGGACAGGGGGTCCTCGGACATTCAGTACTTC
CASSPDRGSSDIQYF
>-|-|TRBJ2-1|TRBV5-1
TGCGCCAGCAGCTTGCAGCTGGGACAACAGGATGAGCAGTTCTTC
CASSLQLGQQDEQFF
>TRBD2|many|TRBJ2-1|TRBV5-4
TGTGCCAGCAGCTATTCGACTAGCGGGAGGGTAGGGCAGTTCTTC
CASSYSTSGRVGQFF
>TRBD2|-|TRBJ2-2|TRBV30
TGTGCCTGGAGACTAGCGGGAGGCACCGGGGAGCTGTTTTTT
CAWRLAGGTGELFF
>-|few|TRBJ1-5|TRBV27
TGTGCCAGCAGTTTATTTTCAGGGAACAAAAATCAGCCCCAGCATTTT
CASSLFSGNKNQPQHF
>TRBD1|-|TRBJ2-1|TRBV5-6
TGTGCCAGCAGCTTAAGGGAGACAGGGGACTCGAATGAGCAGTTCTTC
CASSLRETGDSNEQFF
>-|-|TRBJ2-1|TRBV5-1
TGCGCCAGCAGCCCAAGCCAACAGGTCTCCTACAATGAGCAGTTCTTC
CASSPSQQVSYNEQFF
>TRBD1|many|TRBJ1-2|TRBV30
TGTGCCTGTCAACAGGGGACCTATGGCTACACCTTC
CACQQGTYGYTF
>TRBD1|-|TRBJ1-1|TRBV2
TGTGCCAGCAAAGAACAGGGGACCTTGAACACTGAAGCTTTCTTT
CASKEQGTLNTEAFF
>-|few|TRBJ2-6|TRBV2
TGTGCCAGCAGTGGCCAGGCGAACTCTGGGGCCAACGTCCTGACTTTC
CASSGQANSGANVLTF
>-|few|TRBJ2-4|TRBV28
TGTGCCAGCAGCGACATGACAGTAGCCAAAAACATTCAGTACTTC
CASSDMTVAKNIQYF
>-|few|TRBJ2-2|TRBV15
TGTGCCACCAGCAGAGTACTTAGTGTTAACACCGGGGAGCTGTTTTTT
CATSRVLSVNTGELFF
>TRBD1|few|TRBJ1-4|TRBV7-2
TGTGCCAGCAGCTCCGGACAGGGGGGGACTAATGAAAAACTGTTTTTT
CASSSGQGGTNEKLFF
>-|few|TRBJ2-7|TRBV29-1
TGCAGCATATCTCCGGGATCCTACGAGCAGTACTTC
CSISPGSYEQYF
>TRBD2|few|TRBJ2-7|TRBV27
TGTGCCAGCAGTTTAACTAGCGGGACCTCCTACGAGCAGTACTTC
CASSLTSGTSYEQYF
>TRBD1|-|TRBJ2-2|TRBV5-1
TGCGCCAGCAGCAGGGGACAGGCCATAACCGGGGAGCTGTTTTTT
CASSRGQAITGELFF
>TRBD2|few|TRBJ2-1|TRBV30
TGTGCCTGGAGAGGACTAGCGGTGGGGAATGAGCAGTTCTTC
CAWRGLAVGNEQFF